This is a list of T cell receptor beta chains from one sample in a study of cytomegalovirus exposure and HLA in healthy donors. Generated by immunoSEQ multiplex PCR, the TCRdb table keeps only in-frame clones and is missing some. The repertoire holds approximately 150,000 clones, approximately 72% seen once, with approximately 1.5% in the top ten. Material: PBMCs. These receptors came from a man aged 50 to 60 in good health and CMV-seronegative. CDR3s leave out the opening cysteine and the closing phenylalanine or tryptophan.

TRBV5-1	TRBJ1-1	ASSSSRTEAF
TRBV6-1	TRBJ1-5	ASIQGAMGNQPQH
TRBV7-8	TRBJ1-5	ASSKRPQGSSNQPQH
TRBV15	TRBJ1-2	ATSRISQGAYGYT
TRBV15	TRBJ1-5	ATSRDKDYQPQH
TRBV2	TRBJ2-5	ASSVKGVGTQY
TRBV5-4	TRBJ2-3	ASSPSGRRGGTDTQY
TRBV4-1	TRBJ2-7	ASSHIWAGRSYEQY
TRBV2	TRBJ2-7	ASSESSGGRY
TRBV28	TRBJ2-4	ASSSWTGVAKNIQY
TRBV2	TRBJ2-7	ASRGGQGNYEQY
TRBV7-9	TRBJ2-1	ASSRSDEQF
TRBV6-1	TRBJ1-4	ASSEFSRSEKLF
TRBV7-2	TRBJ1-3	ASSLAFGSGNTIY
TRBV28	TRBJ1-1	ASSLGGGLNTEAF
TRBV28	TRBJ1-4	ASSLLGTEKLF
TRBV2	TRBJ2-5	ASSGRAGETQY
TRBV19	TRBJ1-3	ASSIDGGISGNTIY
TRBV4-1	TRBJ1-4	ASSQATGEAEKLF
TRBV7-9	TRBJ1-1	ASSFDLGEVTTEAF
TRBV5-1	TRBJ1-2	ASSLVSGGGYT
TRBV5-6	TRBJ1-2	ASSSRGLLDYGYT
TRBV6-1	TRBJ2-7	ASSRDSEVHEQY
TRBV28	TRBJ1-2	ASSSIQGRGYT
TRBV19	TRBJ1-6	ASSIQGTYNSPLH
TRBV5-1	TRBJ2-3	ASSLGTSGGAVDTQY
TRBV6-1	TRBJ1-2	ASSLDRGSWYGYT
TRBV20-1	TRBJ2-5	SARLQETQY
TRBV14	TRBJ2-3	ASSPITGPDTQY
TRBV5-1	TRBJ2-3	ASSSGLAGGQDTQY
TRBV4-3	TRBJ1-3	ASSQDLVGTTGNTIY